The present TCR beta chain was sequenced within a study of blood T cell repertoires in COVID-19. On the study more broadly: Samples came from the United States, Italy and Spain, spanning acute and convalescent COVID-19. In each case, the material was cDNA or gDNA derived from T cells, B-cell-depleted T cells, or PBMCs.

V was shortened by 4 bases and J by 6 bases, with 11 bases between the two germline ends. The CDR3 runs to 13 residues. Germline CDR1 and CDR2: SGHNT and YYREEE (reference sequence). Per the authors' pipeline: Scientists estimated how many nucleated cells there were by amplifying reference gene primers. Generated by immunoSEQ multiplex PCR, the TCRdb table keeps only in-frame clones and is missing some. V and J calls and clone size come straight from that table; D and trimming were deduced from the DNA. The sample holds 140,000 to 150,000 clones, roughly three quarters seen once. Source material: peripheral blood. This sequence originates from a woman aged 55-70 years with acute or convalescent COVID-19. The chain recombines TRBV5-4 with TRBJ2-1; tentatively, D is TRBD2 (5 bases). CDR3 DNA sequence: TGTGCCAGCAGCCTAGTCGGGGTCAATGAGCAGTTCTTC. Translated: CASSLVGVNEQFF.